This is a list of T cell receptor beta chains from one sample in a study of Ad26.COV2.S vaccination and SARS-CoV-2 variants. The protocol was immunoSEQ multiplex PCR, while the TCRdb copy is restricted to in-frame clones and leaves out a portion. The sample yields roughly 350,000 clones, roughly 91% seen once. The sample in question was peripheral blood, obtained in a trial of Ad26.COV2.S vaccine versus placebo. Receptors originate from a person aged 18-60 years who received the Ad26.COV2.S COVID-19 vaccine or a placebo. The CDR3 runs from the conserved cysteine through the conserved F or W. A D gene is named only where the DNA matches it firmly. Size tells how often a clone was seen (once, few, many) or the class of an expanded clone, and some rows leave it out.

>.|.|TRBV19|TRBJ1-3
TGTGCCAGTAGTCTGGCAACGCTTACGGGAAACACCATATATTTT
CASSLATLTGNTIYF
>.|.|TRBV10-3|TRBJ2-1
TGTGCCATCAATAAGAAAGCCGGACAGTTGGAGTCCTACAATGAGCAGTTCTTC
CAINKKAGQLESYNEQFF
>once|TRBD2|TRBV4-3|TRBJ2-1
TGCGCCAGCAGCCAAGATCCAGGACTAGCGGGGAGTGAGCAGTTCTTC
CASSQDPGLAGSEQFF
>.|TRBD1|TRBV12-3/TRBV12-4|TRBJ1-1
TGTGCCAGCAGGCAGACAGGGCTCAGAGAGGCTTTCTTT
CASRQTGLREAFF
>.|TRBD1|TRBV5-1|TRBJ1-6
TGCGCCAGCAGCTTCCTCCCTCCCGGGACAGGGACTTCACCCCTCCACTTT
CASSFLPPGTGTSPLHF
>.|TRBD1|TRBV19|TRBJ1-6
TGTGCCAGTAGCATCACCCGGGACAGGGGTTTAAGGAATTCACCCCTCCACTTT
CASSITRDRGLRNSPLHF
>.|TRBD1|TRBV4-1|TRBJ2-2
TGCGCCAGCAGCCAAGCGGGACAGGGATACACCGGGGAGCTGTTTTTT
CASSQAGQGYTGELFF
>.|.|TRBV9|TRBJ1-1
TGTGCCAGCAGCCCCCAGGGGACCGGGACACTTTTTTTT
CASSPQGTGTLFF
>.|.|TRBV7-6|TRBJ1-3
TGTGCCAGCAGCCTAGGAAGGTCTGGAAACACCATATATTTT
CASSLGRSGNTIYF
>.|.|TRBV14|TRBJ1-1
TGTGCCAGCAGCCAACCTTGGGGCATATCGAACACTGAAGCTTTCTTT
CASSQPWGISNTEAFF
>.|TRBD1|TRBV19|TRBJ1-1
TGTGCCAGTAGTGCACAGGGGGCCCTCGCCGTGGCTTTCTTT
CASSAQGALAVAFF
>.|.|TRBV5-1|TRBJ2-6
TGCGCCAGCAGTTTCTCTGGGGCCAACGTCCTGACTTTC
CASSFSGANVLTF
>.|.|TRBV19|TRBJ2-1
TGTGCCAGTAGTATCGCCCCCTACAATGAGCAGTTCTTC
CASSIAPYNEQFF
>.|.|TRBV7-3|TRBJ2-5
TGTGCCAGCAGCTTAACGGCACACCAAGAGACCCAGTACTTC
CASSLTAHQETQYF
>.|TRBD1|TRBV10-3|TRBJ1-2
TGTGCCATCAGTGAGGGGGACAGGGGGCGCGGTGGCTACACCTTC
CAISEGDRGRGGYTF
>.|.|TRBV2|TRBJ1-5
TGTGCCAGCAGTGAAGGAGGGGGGGCTCAGCCCCAGCATTTT
CASSEGGGAQPQHF
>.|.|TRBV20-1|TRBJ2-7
TGCAGTGCTCCGGACCTAAACGAGCAGTACTTC
CSAPDLNEQYF
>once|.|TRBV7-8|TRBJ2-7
TGTGCCAGCAGCTTACTTACCATTCGATACGAGCAGTACTTC
CASSLLTIRYEQYF
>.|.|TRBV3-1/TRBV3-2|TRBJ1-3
TGTGCCAGCAGCCAAGAAGGTCGGTTTAGAAACACCATATATTTT
CASSQEGRFRNTIYF
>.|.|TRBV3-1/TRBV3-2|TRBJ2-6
TGTGCCAGCATGAAAAGCTCTGGGGCCAACGTCCTGACTTTC
CASMKSSGANVLTF
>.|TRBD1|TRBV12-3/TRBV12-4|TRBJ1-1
TGTGCCAGCAGTCGACAGGGTCCAGCTTTCTTT
CASSRQGPAFF
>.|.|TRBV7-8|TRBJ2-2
TGTGCCAGCAGCTTAGTCAGGCCGAACACCGGGGAGCTGTTTTTT
CASSLVRPNTGELFF
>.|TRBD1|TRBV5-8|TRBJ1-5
TGTGCCAGCACCCCGACAGGGAGGAGCAATCAGCCCCAGCATTTT
CASTPTGRSNQPQHF
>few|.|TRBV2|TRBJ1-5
TGTGCCAGCAGTGCCGACGGCCGCTCCAATCAGCCCCAGCATTTT
CASSADGRSNQPQHF
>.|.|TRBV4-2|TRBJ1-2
TGTGCCAGCAGCCAAGAAGAGCAGTCTAACACCTTCGGATATGGCTACACCTTC
CASSQEEQSNTFGYGYTF
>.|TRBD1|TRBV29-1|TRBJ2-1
TGCAGCGTTGGCCCCAGGGGACAGGGATACAATGAGCAGTTCTTC
CSVGPRGQGYNEQFF
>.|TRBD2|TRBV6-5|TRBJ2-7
TGTGCCAGCAGAGATATAGCGGGACCACTCGAGCAGTACTTC
CASRDIAGPLEQYF
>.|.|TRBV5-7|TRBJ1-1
TGTGCCAGCAGCTTGAGGTCAGGGTATCGCCACGCACCGCCCGCTGAAGCTTTCTTT
CASSLRSGYRHAPPAEAFF
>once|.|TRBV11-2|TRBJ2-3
TGTGCCAGCAGCGTAATGAGTCCAGATACGCAGTATTTT
CASSVMSPDTQYF
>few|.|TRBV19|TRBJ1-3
TGTGCCACAGGACAGTACTCTGGAAACACCATATATTTT
CATGQYSGNTIYF
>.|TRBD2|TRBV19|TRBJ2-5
TGTGCCAGTAGGGACCATAGCGGGTTACAAGAGACCCAGTACTTC
CASRDHSGLQETQYF
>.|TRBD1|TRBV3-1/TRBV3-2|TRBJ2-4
TGTGCCAGCAGCCTAGGGACAGGGGATATCGGCAAAAACATTCAGTACTTC
CASSLGTGDIGKNIQYF
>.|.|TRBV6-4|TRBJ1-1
TGTGCCAGCAGTGAGACAGGCGGACCTAACACTGAAGCTTTCTTT
CASSETGGPNTEAFF
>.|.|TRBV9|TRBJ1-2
TGTGCCAGCCGCGCCGAGGTCGGGGGGGGTAGTGGCTACACCTTC
CASRAEVGGGSGYTF
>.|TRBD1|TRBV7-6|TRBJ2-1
TGTGCCAGCAGCTTAGGTAGGGGGCGTTTTGAGAATGAGCAGTTCTTC
CASSLGRGRFENEQFF
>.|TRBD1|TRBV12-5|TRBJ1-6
TGTGCTAGTGGTTTGATAAAAACAGGGGACTCACCCCTCCACTTT
CASGLIKTGDSPLHF
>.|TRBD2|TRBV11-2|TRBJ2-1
TGTGCCAGCAGCTTAGAGCGGGGGGGCATCAATGAGCAGTTCTTC
CASSLERGGINEQFF
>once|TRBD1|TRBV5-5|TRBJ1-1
TGTGCCAGCAGCCAACAGGGGTCTATTGAAGCTTTCTTT
CASSQQGSIEAFF
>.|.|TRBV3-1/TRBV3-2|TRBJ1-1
TGTGCCAGCAGCCAAGATTTTGGCACTGAAGCTTTCTTT
CASSQDFGTEAFF
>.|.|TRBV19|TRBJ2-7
TGTGCCAGTAGTATTGGACGGGGGTGGTCCTACGAGCAGTACTTC
CASSIGRGWSYEQYF
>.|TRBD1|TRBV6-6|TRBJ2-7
TGTGCCAGCAGTCAACCGGGACAGGGGGACGAGCAGTACTTC
CASSQPGQGDEQYF
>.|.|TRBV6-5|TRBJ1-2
TGTGCCAGCAGTTACGACCCTTCTAACTATGGCTACACCTTC
CASSYDPSNYGYTF
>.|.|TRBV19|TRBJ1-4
TGTGCCAGTAAAGGCCGACAGGCAACTAATGAAAAACTGTTTTTT
CASKGRQATNEKLFF
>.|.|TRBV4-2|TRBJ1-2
TGTGCCAGCAGCCCAGAGGCGGGCACCCTCTATGGCTACACCTTC
CASSPEAGTLYGYTF
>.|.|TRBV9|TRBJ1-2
TGTGCCAGCAGCGTAGGGGTACAGGGTACCTATGGCTACACCTTC
CASSVGVQGTYGYTF
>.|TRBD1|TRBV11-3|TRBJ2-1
TGTGCCAGCAGCGCGACAGGGGGCTCCTACAATGAGCAGTTCTTC
CASSATGGSYNEQFF